Following are 26 T cell receptor beta chains from one sample sequenced in a study of cytomegalovirus exposure and HLA in healthy donors (TCRdb year 2017). The receptor library was made with the immunoSEQ multiplex PCR assay. A mixture of 60 forward primers for TCR Vbeta segments and 13 reverse primers for TCR Jbeta segments was used in the multiplex PCR. TCRdb mirrors the immuneACCESS table, restricted to in-frame sequences. Some clones are absent from its copies; in checked studies, under half trace to an unresolved V gene, and the reason for the others is unknown. The sample data list around 110,000 clones, and 79% of these were observed just once. Together, the top ten hold approximately 4% of the sample. Sequences were obtained from PBMCs. These receptors were obtained from a man under 40 in good health and CMV-seropositive.

DNA for the CDR3: TGTGCCAGCAGCCCGGGACAGTACAATGAGCAGTTCTTC. It yields the protein CASSPGQYNEQFF. This chain links TRBV7-3 with TRBJ2-1, with 7 bases aligning to TRBD1. Germline lookup yields CDR1 SGHTA and CDR2 FQGTGA. CDR3 size: 13 residues. The V and J ends lost 5 bases and 4 bases, in that order; junction bases with no gene match: 2.

The chain combines TRBV29-1 with TRBJ2-7, with 10 bases aligning to TRBD1. V lost 3 bases to trimming and J lost 2 bases; unmatched junction nucleotides: 4. Germline CDR1 and CDR2: SQVTM and ANQGSEA. CDR3 length equals 14 residues. The chain's CDR3 is CSVEGTGDAYEQYF. Written as DNA, the CDR3 is TGCAGCGTTGAGGGGACAGGGGACGCCTACGAGCAGTACTTC.

This clone occurred a few times. The rearrangement joins TRBV7-2 to TRBJ2-4; no definite D call. The CDR3 is made up of 10 amino acids. Germline CDR1 reads SGHTA; CDR2 reads FQGNSA. Trimming took 9 bases from V and 4 from J, leaving 4 bases between them. The CDR3 loop reads CARTKNIQYF. In DNA form, the CDR3 reads TGTGCCAGGACTAAAAACATTCAGTACTTC.

This chain links TRBV4-3 with TRBJ2-3; D might be TRBD2 (5 bases). Trimming left V 0 bases short and J 9 bases short, with 10 bases between. The CDR3 totals 13 residues. Germline V lookup: CDR1 LGHNA, CDR2 YSLEER. The CDR3: CASSQERVVTQYF. CDR3 nucleotide sequence: TGCGCCAGCAGCCAAGAGCGGGTAGTGACGCAGTATTTT.

The chain combines TRBV10-3 with TRBJ2-7; 10 bases are shared with TRBD2. CDR1 and CDR2 (germline): ENHRY, SYGVKD. There are 16 residues in the CDR3. Germline trimming cut 0 bases from V and 7 bases from J; bases unmatched to any gene: 9. CDR3 amino acids: CAISESTLAGVGEQYF. CDR3 coding DNA: TGTGCCATCAGTGAGTCGACTCTAGCGGGAGTCGGGGAGCAGTACTTC.

In DNA, the CDR3 is TGTGCCAGCAGTGACTGGACAGGGGGAAATCAGCCCCAGCATTTT. Protein sequence: CASSDWTGGNQPQHF. This chain uses TRBV6-1 with TRBJ1-5; 10 bases fit TRBD1. With V trimmed by 3 bases and J by 4 bases, 3 bases remained unmatched. CDR3 length: 15 residues. Germline lookup yields CDR1 MNHNS and CDR2 SASEGT.

This rearrangement joins TRBV7-3 to TRBJ2-3; 10 bases are shared with TRBD2. V gave up 5 bases and J gave up 2 bases; unmatched junction bases: 4. Germline V gene sequence: CDR1 SGHTA, CDR2 FQGTGA. The CDR3 runs to 15 residues. The CDR3 loop is CASSLAGATTDTQYF. CDR3 nucleotide sequence: TGTGCCAGCAGCCTAGCGGGAGCCACCACAGATACGCAGTATTTT.

The chain recombines TRBV18 with TRBJ2-7; 9 nucleotides align to TRBD1. This CDR3 has 16 residues. The V gene end was trimmed by 3 bases and the J gene end by 5 bases; junction bases not matched to a gene: 11. Germline CDR1 reads KGHSH; CDR2 reads LQKENI. The chain's CDR3 is CASSPRGTGYEDEQYF. CDR3 coding DNA: TGTGCCAGCTCACCCCGGGGGACAGGGTATGAGGACGAGCAGTACTTC.

This clone has just one count. The rearrangement uses TRBV5-1 and TRBJ2-5, with D possibly TRBD2 on 5 matching bases. The J call may not be correct, given that the DNA end is closer to TRBJ2-7. This CDR3 comprises 11 residues. Per the germline V gene, CDR1 is SGHRS and CDR2 is YFSETQ. The CDR3 region is CASSSEGEQYF. Here the CDR3 DNA reads TGCGCCAGCAGTTCTGAGGGCGAGCAGTACTTC.

J is TRBJ2-2 and V is TRBV28; TRBD2 is a possible D gene (5 bases). The CDR3 runs to 13 residues. The V gene's germline CDR1 is MDHEN and CDR2 SYDVKM. V gave up 7 bases and J gave up 7 bases, with 13 bases separating them. The CDR3 coding sequence is TGTGCCAGCACTGGACTTGTTTACGGGGAGCTGTTTTTT. This gives the protein CASTGLVYGELFF.

The chain has TRBV6-4 and TRBJ1-1; 7 nucleotides line up with TRBD1. CDR3 length: 15 residues. Germline trimming cut 4 bases from V and 1 base from J; bases unmatched to any gene: 6. Germline values: CDR1 MRHNA, CDR2 SNTAGT. The CDR3 bases are TGTGCCAGCAGTGCCCAGGGGGTCGGGAACACTGAAGCTTTCTTT. Encoded protein: CASSAQGVGNTEAFF.

The CDR3 DNA reads as TGCAGCGTTCGCAACGGTCTAGCCAAAAACATTCAGTACTTC. The encoded protein is CSVRNGLAKNIQYF. V and J are TRBV29-1 and TRBJ2-4; D unresolved. The CDR3 is 14 residues long. Trimming shortened V by 5 bases and J by 0 bases, and 11 bases separated the two germline ends. Per the germline V gene, CDR1 is SQVTM and CDR2 is ANQGSEA.

The sample holds a few counts of this clone. The genes are TRBV2 and TRBJ2-1; 8 nucleotides line up with TRBD1. The CDR3 consists of 14 residues. Germline V gene sequence: CDR1 SNHLY, CDR2 FYNNEI. Trimming took 5 bases from V and 4 from J; bases not matched to a gene: 4. The CDR3 here is CASSRTGRYNEQFF. CDR3 in DNA: TGTGCCAGCAGTCGGACAGGGCGATACAATGAGCAGTTCTTC.

This sequence joins TRBV19 and TRBJ2-7, with TRBD1 matching 7 bases. Germline CDR1 and CDR2: LNHDA and SQIVND (reference sequence). V was clipped by 8 bases and J by 3 bases; unmatched bases: 7. CDR3 length equals 13 residues. This CDR3 is CASRQGNNYEQYF. CDR3 nucleotide sequence: TGTGCCAGTCGACAGGGAAACAACTACGAGCAGTACTTC.

The chain uses TRBV6-5 and TRBJ1-2; 8 nucleotides agree with TRBD1. The CDR3 spans 14 residues. Germline CDR1 is MNHEY and CDR2 is SVGAGI. With 4 bases clipped from V and 7 bases from J, the junction kept 8 bases outside the gene matches. CDR3 region: CASSSTGVIGGYTF. The CDR3 DNA reads TGTGCCAGCAGTTCGACAGGGGTGATTGGTGGCTACACCTTC.

The V call is TRBV28, the J call TRBJ1-1; D remains ambiguous. Trimming took 1 base from V and 5 from J, leaving 20 bases between them. Germline V lookup: CDR1 MDHEN, CDR2 SYDVKM. CDR3 size: 17 residues. For the CDR3, the DNA is TGTGCCAGCAGTTTATACCCATCCGGGCCGTCGGGGACTGAAGCTTTCTTT. Translation gives CASSLYPSGPSGTEAFF.

This clone has only a few counts. The rearrangement uses TRBV4-2 and TRBJ1-1, with TRBD1 matching 9 bases. The J segment lost 6 bases and the V segment lost 1 base, leaving 6 bases of the junction unmatched. Germline CDR1 reads LGHNA; CDR2 reads YNFKEQ. This CDR3 is built from 15 residues. CDR3 sequence reads: CASSQVQGAGAEAFF. DNA of the CDR3: TGTGCCAGCAGCCAAGTACAGGGGGCCGGCGCTGAAGCTTTCTTT.

This clone was recorded only once. The rearrangement joins TRBV6-5 to TRBJ2-7, with a possible D match to TRBD1 (6 bases). Germline V gene lookup returns CDR1 MNHEY and CDR2 SVGAGI. The CDR3 has 14 residues. V was trimmed by 5 bases and J by 3 bases, leaving 14 bases between them. The CDR3 DNA reads TGTGCCAGCAGTGCCCCGGGACACCACTACGAGCAGTACTTC. Its translation is CASSAPGHHYEQYF.

The chain carries TRBV4-2 and TRBJ2-1; no firm D call. The CDR3 is 15 amino acids. Germline V gene sequence: CDR1 LGHNA, CDR2 YNFKEQ. The V end was cut by 1 base, the J end by 0 bases, with 7 bases between. CDR3 amino acids: CASSQVAGSYNEQFF. CDR3 bases: TGTGCCAGCAGCCAAGTAGCTGGCTCCTACAATGAGCAGTTCTTC.

This clone was counted only a few times. The genes are TRBV7-2 and TRBJ2-5; D is perhaps TRBD1 (5 bases). Germline lookup yields CDR1 SGHTA and CDR2 FQGNSA. V was clipped by 7 bases and J by 1 base, with 13 bases between them. The CDR3 consists of 14 residues. CDR3 residues: CASTFQGAQETQYF. The CDR3 nucleotides are TGTGCCAGCACCTTTCAGGGCGCCCAAGAGACCCAGTACTTC.

This clone was observed a handful of times. Written as DNA, the CDR3 is TGTGCCAGCAGCGTAGTGCCAGGGGGGTCCGTTGGAAACACCATATATTTT. Its protein is CASSVVPGGSVGNTIYF. This chain uses TRBV9 with TRBJ1-3; 7 nucleotides match TRBD1. V was clipped by 0 bases and J by 3 bases; unmatched bases: 9. This CDR3 has 17 residues. Germline assignment: CDR1 SGDLS and CDR2 YYNGEE.

The chain recombines TRBV27 with TRBJ1-6; a possible D gene is TRBD1 (5 bases). The CDR3 totals 21 residues. The V end lost 2 bases, the J end lost 1 base, and 24 bases lay between the germline ends. In germline, CDR1 is MNHEY, CDR2 SMNVEV (reference sequence). This chain's CDR3 is CASSLQSQGRRQFSYNSPLHF. The CDR3 DNA is TGTGCCAGCAGTTTACAGTCGCAGGGTCGAAGACAGTTTTCCTATAATTCACCCCTCCACTTT.

The J gene is TRBJ2-3, the V gene TRBV2; D uncertain. Trimming stripped 6 bases from V and 4 bases from J, with 8 bases between. There are 12 residues in the CDR3. Per the germline V gene, CDR1 is SNHLY and CDR2 is FYNNEI. This CDR3 is CASRVQSDTQYF. Written as DNA, the CDR3 is TGTGCCAGCAGGGTCCAGTCAGATACGCAGTATTTT.

V and J are TRBV7-2 and TRBJ1-2, with TRBD1 matching 7 bases. Trimming took 1 base from V and 4 from J; bases not matched to a gene: 9. In germline, CDR1 is SGHTA, CDR2 FQGNSA. The CDR3 totals 16 residues. CDR3 DNA sequence: TGTGCCAGCAGCTTAGGGGCGGGGACAGCCTCCTATGGCTACACCTTC. Its translation: CASSLGAGTASYGYTF.

The chain couples TRBV7-2 to TRBJ1-2, with TRBD1 as a possible D gene (5 bases). The V gene lost 3 bases and the J gene lost 0 bases, with 5 bases spanning the gap. Germline-derived CDR1 and CDR2 are SGHTA and FQGNSA. This CDR3 has 13 residues. The CDR3 DNA follows: TGTGCCAGCAGCTTGACAGCTAACTATGGCTACACCTTC. It codes for CASSLTANYGYTF.

The chain links TRBV29-1 to TRBJ1-2; D not certain. V gave up 6 bases and J gave up 7 bases, with 3 bases separating them. The V gene's germline CDR1 is SQVTM and CDR2 ANQGSEA. The CDR3 has 8 amino acids. This CDR3 reads CSVSGYTF. The CDR3 nucleotides read TGCAGCGTCAGTGGCTACACCTTC.